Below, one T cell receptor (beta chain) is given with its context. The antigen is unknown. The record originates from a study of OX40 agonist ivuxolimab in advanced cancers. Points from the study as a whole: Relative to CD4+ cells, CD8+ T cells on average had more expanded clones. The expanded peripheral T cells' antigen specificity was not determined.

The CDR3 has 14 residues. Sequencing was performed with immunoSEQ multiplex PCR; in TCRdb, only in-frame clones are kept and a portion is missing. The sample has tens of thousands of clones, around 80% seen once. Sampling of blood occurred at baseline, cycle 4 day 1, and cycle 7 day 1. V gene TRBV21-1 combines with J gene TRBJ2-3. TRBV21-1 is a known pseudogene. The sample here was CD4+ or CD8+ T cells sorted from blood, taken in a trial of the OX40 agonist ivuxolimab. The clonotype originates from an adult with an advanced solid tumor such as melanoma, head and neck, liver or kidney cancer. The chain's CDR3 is CASSAKGVVDTQYF. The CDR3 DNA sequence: TGTGCCAGCAGCGCAAAGGGCGTGGTAGATACGCAGTATTTT.